These 13 T cell receptor beta chains share one sample of origin, sequenced in a study of T cell responses to AZD1222 COVID-19 vaccine. Clones were sequenced by immunoSEQ multiplex PCR, and TCRdb holds only the in-frame ones, with some missing. This sample has around 120,000 clones, with roughly 85% found just once. The sample consisted of peripheral blood, taken on day 0 of AZD1222 vaccination. Receptor source: an adult in good health.

The J gene is TRBJ2-3, the V gene TRBV10-3; a weak D match, TRBD1 (6 bases). Per germline, CDR1 ENHRY and CDR2 SYGVKD. V was cut by 6 bases and J by 2 bases, with 12 bases left in between. The length of the CDR3 is 14 residues. The CDR3 sequence is CAISTGQFTDTQYF. The DNA of the CDR3 is TGTGCCATCAGCACTGGACAGTTCACAGATACGCAGTATTTT.

V is TRBV11-3 and J is TRBJ1-1; D is uncertain. Germline CDR1 and CDR2: SGHNT and YENEEA. Trimming removed 1 base from V and 5 bases from J, with 8 bases in between. The CDR3 loop spans 13 amino acids. Here the CDR3 DNA reads TGTGCCAGCAGCTTAGGAGGTGATACTGAAGCTTTCTTT. Encoded protein: CASSLGGDTEAFF.

This chain joins TRBV4-1 and TRBJ1-3; no clear D gene. Germline V gene data show CDR1 as MGHRA and CDR2 as YSYEKL. With 0 bases removed from V and 2 bases from J, the gap between germline ends came to 11 bases. This CDR3 has 16 amino acids. The CDR3 sequence: CASSQEPPATGNTIYF. In DNA, the CDR3 is TGCGCCAGCAGCCAAGAACCCCCGGCTACTGGAAACACCATATATTTT.

The chain employs TRBV6-5 and TRBJ1-1, with 7 bases lining up with TRBD1. CDR1 and CDR2 from the germline V gene are MNHEY and SVGAGI. This CDR3 is 15 amino acids long. Trimming took 5 bases from V and 4 from J; bases not matched to a gene: 10. For the CDR3, the DNA is TGTGCCAGCAGTCCACAGGGGCAATTACTCACTGAAGCTTTCTTT. Translated: CASSPQGQLLTEAFF.

The V call is TRBV16, the J call TRBJ2-3; no reliable D call. CDR3 size: 14 residues. V lost 3 bases to trimming and J lost 2 bases, with 9 bases between them. From germline, CDR1 is KGHSY and CDR2 FQNENV. The CDR3 loop is CASSHSGTTDTQYF. The CDR3 DNA is TGTGCCAGCAGCCACTCGGGCACCACAGATACGCAGTATTTT.

The rearrangement links TRBV15 to TRBJ1-5, with D possibly matching TRBD1 (5 bases). This CDR3 region has 15 residues. V lost 5 bases and J lost 6, with 17 bases in between. In germline, CDR1 is LNHNV, CDR2 YYDKDF (reference sequence). The CDR3, as DNA: TGTGCCACCAGCCGCCCAGGGCATTCAGGTCAGCCCCAGCATTTT. Its protein product is CATSRPGHSGQPQHF.

The chain carries TRBV7-8 and TRBJ2-7; 10 nucleotides match TRBD2. The CDR3 runs to 19 residues. Germline V gives CDR1 SGHVS, CDR2 FQNEAQ. J was trimmed by 1 base and V by 5 bases; bases with no gene match: 17. Here the CDR3 reads CASSPYSRDSGGMSYEQYF. The CDR3 coding sequence is TGTGCCAGCAGCCCATATAGCCGGGATAGCGGGGGGATGTCCTACGAGCAGTACTTC. Variable domain in full (rest from reference TRBV7-8 and TRBJ2-7): GAGVSQSPRYKVAKRGQDVALRCDPISGHVSLFWYQQALGQGPEFLTYFQNEAQLDKSGLPSDRFFAERPEGSVSTLKIQRTQQEDSAVYLCASSPYSRDSGGMSYEQYFGPGTRLTVT.

The chain is built from TRBV7-3 and TRBJ1-2; D is uncertain. Looked up from germline, CDR1 is SGHTA and CDR2 is FQGTGA. This CDR3 region has 13 residues. V was shortened by 0 bases and J by 2 bases, with 4 bases between the two germline ends. The CDR3: CASSLTRNYGYTF. The CDR3 coding sequence is TGTGCCAGCAGCTTAACCAGGAACTATGGCTACACCTTC.

This chain joins TRBV15 and TRBJ2-1; 9 positions agree with TRBD2. The length of the CDR3 is 15 residues. Germline loops: CDR1 LNHNV, CDR2 YYDKDF (reference sequence). Trimming cost V 5 bases and J 0 bases; bases outside gene matches: 2. The CDR3 region is CATSGLASSYNEQFF. The CDR3 DNA is TGTGCCACCAGCGGACTAGCGAGCTCCTACAATGAGCAGTTCTTC.

This chain links TRBV29-1 with TRBJ2-2; 8 positions match TRBD2. Trimming at V came to 6 bases and at J to 1 base, leaving 7 bases not matched to a gene. Germline V gene lookup returns CDR1 SQVTM and CDR2 ANQGSEA. CDR3 size: 15 residues. The CDR3 bases are TGCAGCGTAGCCGGGGGGGGAAAGAACACCGGGGAGCTGTTTTTT. Its protein is CSVAGGGKNTGELFF.

The sample holds a few counts of this clone. V gene TRBV19 combines with J gene TRBJ2-1, with D unresolved. Germline lookup yields CDR1 LNHDA and CDR2 SQIVND (reference sequence). The V end was cut by 1 base, the J end by 0 bases, with 13 bases between. The CDR3 loop spans 17 amino acids. CDR3 coding DNA: TGTGCCAGTAGTATAGCCGTCGACCGAAGCTCCTACAATGAGCAGTTCTTC. It is translated as CASSIAVDRSSYNEQFF.

This sequence joins TRBV7-2 and TRBJ1-5; possible D gene TRBD1, 5 bases. Trimming stripped 2 bases from V and 9 bases from J, with 20 bases between. Germline V gene sequence: CDR1 SGHTA, CDR2 FQGNSA. There are 16 residues in the CDR3. The CDR3 DNA reads as TGTGCCAGCAGCTTAAGTTCTTTTGGCAGCGGGGGGCCCCAGCATTTT. The encoded protein is CASSLSSFGSGGPQHF. Full variable domain (rest looked up from reference TRBV7-2 and TRBJ1-5): GAGVSQSPSNKVTEKGKDVELRCDPISGHTALYWYRQSLGQGLEFLIYFQGNSAPDKSGLPSDRFSAERTGGSVSTLTIQRTQQEDSAVYLCASSLSSFGSGGPQHFGDGTRLSIL.

This chain joins TRBV5-8 and TRBJ1-2; 9 bases align to TRBD1. CDR3 length: 16 residues. Germline V gene lookup returns CDR1 SGHTS and CDR2 YDEGEE. With 5 bases clipped from V and 2 bases from J, the junction kept 10 bases outside the gene matches. In nucleotides, the CDR3 is TGTGCCAGCAGATATGGGGGCGGACAGGGGAACTATGGCTACACCTTC. This gives the protein CASRYGGGQGNYGYTF.